The 10 T cell receptor beta chains listed next were all sequenced from one sample in a study of blood T cell repertoires in COVID-19. Measured with immunoSEQ multiplex PCR; TCRdb has only the in-frame clones, and not every one. The sample includes approximately 210,000 clones, 88% of them seen just once. Material for sequencing was peripheral blood. These receptors all stem from a human donor in a cohort sampled during active COVID-19.

The chain's CDR3 is CASSPEAPSPLHF. Here the CDR3 DNA reads TGCGCCAGCAGCCCAGAGGCCCCATCACCCCTCCACTTT. This chain connects TRBV4-3 to TRBJ1-6; D gene ambiguous. Per germline, CDR1 LGHNA and CDR2 YSLEER. The CDR3 runs to 13 residues. The V and J ends lost 4 bases and 10 bases respectively, with 11 bases between them.

This clone was counted between two and nine times. The gene calls are TRBV7-7 and TRBJ2-1, with TRBD2 matching 11 bases. The CDR3 has 15 residues. J lost 9 bases, V lost 3 bases, and 7 bases had no gene match. In germline, CDR1 is SSHAT, CDR2 FNYEAQ (reference sequence). CDR3 sequence: CASSLGLAVEGEQFF. The CDR3 DNA follows: TGTGCCAGCAGCTTGGGACTAGCGGTGGAAGGTGAGCAGTTCTTC.

The gene calls are TRBV5-5 and TRBJ2-7, with D possibly TRBD1 on 6 matching bases. Germline loops: CDR1 SGHKS, CDR2 YYEKEE (reference sequence). Trimming pared 4 bases from V and 5 bases from J, leaving 22 bases between. This CDR3 has 16 residues. The CDR3 protein is CASSQAPTGGWDEQYF. CDR3 nucleotides: TGTGCCAGCAGCCAGGCCCCGACAGGCGGCTGGGACGAGCAGTACTTC.

The V and J genes are TRBV7-2 and TRBJ1-3, with 8 positions matching TRBD1. The CDR3 consists of 15 residues. Trimming cost V 2 bases and J 4 bases; bases outside gene matches: 4. Germline-derived CDR1 and CDR2 are SGHTA and FQGNSA. The chain's CDR3 is CASSLQGALGNTIYF. For the CDR3, the DNA is TGTGCCAGCAGCTTACAGGGGGCGCTAGGAAACACCATATATTTT.

The V and J genes are TRBV28 and TRBJ2-7, with TRBD2 matching over 7 bases. V lost 7 bases, J lost 3 bases, and 9 bases stayed unmatched. Germline CDR1 and CDR2: MDHEN and SYDVKM. This CDR3 comprises 14 residues. Here the CDR3 DNA reads TGTGCCAGCACCCCGGGGCGGGGGAACTACGAGCAGTACTTC. Protein product: CASTPGRGNYEQYF.

The chain combines TRBV5-3 with TRBJ2-5; possibly TRBD1 for D (6 bases). TRBV5-3 is placed among ORFs of uncertain function. The CDR3 contains 14 residues. V dropped 4 bases and J dropped 0 bases, with 10 bases sitting between them. This CDR3 reads CARSQRTDQETQYF. The CDR3 nucleotides are TGTGCCAGAAGCCAACGGACAGACCAAGAGACCCAGTACTTC.

The chain couples TRBV12-3 or TRBV12-4 to TRBJ1-1; D is possibly TRBD1 (5 bases). There are 13 residues in the CDR3. The V gene lost 6 bases and the J gene lost 4 bases, with 12 bases spanning the gap. The CDR3 protein is CASSNWGGTEAFF. The CDR3, as DNA: TGTGCCAGCAGCAATTGGGGGGGCACTGAAGCTTTCTTT.

The chain links TRBV4-2 to TRBJ2-1; D uncertain. CDR1 and CDR2 from the germline V gene are LGHNA and YNFKEQ. Trimming cost V 1 base and J 0 bases, with 13 bases left between them. The CDR3 is 17 residues long. Here the CDR3 DNA reads TGTGCCAGCAGCCAAGCAACTGGCGGAGTCTCCTACAATGAGCAGTTCTTC. This encodes CASSQATGGVSYNEQFF.

This clone was seen more than once but under ten times. The chain combines TRBV11-2 with TRBJ2-7; possible D gene TRBD1, 5 bases. CDR3 size: 14 residues. Germline V lookup: CDR1 SGHAT, CDR2 FQNNGV. V lost 8 bases and J lost 3, with 17 bases in between. CDR3 nucleotides: TGTGCCAGCCAAGCCGATCCCAGGGACTACGAGCAGTACTTC. Protein: CASQADPRDYEQYF.

The rearrangement links TRBV9 to TRBJ1-3, with D possibly matching TRBD1 (6 bases). V dropped 2 bases and J dropped 4 bases, with 7 bases sitting between them. Germline CDR1 SGDLS, CDR2 YYNGEE. This CDR3 is 13 amino acids long. DNA of the CDR3: TGTGCCAGCAGCGTCGGGACAGGAAACACCATATATTTT. Its protein product is CASSVGTGNTIYF.